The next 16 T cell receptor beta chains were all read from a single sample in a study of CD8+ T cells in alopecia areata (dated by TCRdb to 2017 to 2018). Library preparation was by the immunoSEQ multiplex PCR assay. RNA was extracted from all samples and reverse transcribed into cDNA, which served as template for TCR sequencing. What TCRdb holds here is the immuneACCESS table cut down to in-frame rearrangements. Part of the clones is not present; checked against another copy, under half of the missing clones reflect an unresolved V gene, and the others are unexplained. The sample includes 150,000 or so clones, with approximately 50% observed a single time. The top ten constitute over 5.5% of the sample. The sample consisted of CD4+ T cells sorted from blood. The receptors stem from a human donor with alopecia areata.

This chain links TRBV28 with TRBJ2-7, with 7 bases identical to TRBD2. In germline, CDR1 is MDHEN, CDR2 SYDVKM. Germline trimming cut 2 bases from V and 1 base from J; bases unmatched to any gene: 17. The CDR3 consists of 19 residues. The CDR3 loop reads CASSLVGAGNFLGSYEQYF. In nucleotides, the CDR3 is TGTGCCAGCAGTTTAGTCGGAGCGGGAAACTTCCTGGGATCCTACGAGCAGTACTTC.

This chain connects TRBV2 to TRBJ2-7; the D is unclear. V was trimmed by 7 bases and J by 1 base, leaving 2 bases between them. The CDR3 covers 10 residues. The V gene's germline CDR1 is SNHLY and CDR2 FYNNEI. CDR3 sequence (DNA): TGTGCCAGCAAATCCTACGAGCAGTACTTC. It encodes CASKSYEQYF.

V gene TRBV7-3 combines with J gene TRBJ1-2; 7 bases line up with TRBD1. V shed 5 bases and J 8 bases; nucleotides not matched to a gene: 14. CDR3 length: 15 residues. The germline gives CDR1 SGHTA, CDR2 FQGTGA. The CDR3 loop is CASSPGGVLTSGYTF. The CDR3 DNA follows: TGTGCCAGCAGCCCAGGGGGGGTCCTGACGAGCGGCTACACCTTC.

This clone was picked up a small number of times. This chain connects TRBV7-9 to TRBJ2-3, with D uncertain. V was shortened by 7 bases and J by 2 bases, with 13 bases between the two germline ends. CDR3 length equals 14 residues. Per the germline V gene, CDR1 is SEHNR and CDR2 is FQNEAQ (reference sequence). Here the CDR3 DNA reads TGTGCCAGCAACCGGTGGGATACCACAGATACGCAGTATTTT. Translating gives CASNRWDTTDTQYF.

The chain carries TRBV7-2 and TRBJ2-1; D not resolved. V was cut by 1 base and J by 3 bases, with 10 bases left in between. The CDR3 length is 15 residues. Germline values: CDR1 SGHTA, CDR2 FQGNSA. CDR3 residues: CASSLVALNYNEQFF. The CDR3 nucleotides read TGTGCCAGCAGCTTAGTTGCCCTCAACTACAATGAGCAGTTCTTC.

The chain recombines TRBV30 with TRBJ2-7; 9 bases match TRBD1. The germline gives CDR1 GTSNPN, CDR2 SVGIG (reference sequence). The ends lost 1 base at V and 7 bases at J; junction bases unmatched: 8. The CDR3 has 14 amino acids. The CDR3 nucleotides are TGTGCCTGGAGTGGGGGACAGGGAGAGCGGGAGCAGTACTTC. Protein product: CAWSGGQGEREQYF.

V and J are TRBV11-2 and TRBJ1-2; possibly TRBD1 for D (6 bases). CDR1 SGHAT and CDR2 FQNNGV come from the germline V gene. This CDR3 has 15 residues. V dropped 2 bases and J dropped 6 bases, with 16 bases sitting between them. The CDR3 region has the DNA TGTGCCAGCAGCTTATATCAGGGGAGCCGGGATGGCTACACCTTC. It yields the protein CASSLYQGSRDGYTF.

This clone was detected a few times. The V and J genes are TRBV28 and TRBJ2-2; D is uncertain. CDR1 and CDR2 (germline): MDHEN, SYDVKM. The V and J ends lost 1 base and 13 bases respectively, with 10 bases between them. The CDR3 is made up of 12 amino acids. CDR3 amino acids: CASSLLESRLFF. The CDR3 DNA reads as TGTGCCAGCAGTTTATTGGAATCCCGGCTGTTTTTT.

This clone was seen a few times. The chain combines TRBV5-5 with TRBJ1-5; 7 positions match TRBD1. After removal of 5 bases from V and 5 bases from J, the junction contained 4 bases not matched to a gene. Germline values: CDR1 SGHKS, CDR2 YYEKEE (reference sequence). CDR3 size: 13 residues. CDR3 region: CASSGQDHQPQHF. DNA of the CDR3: TGTGCCAGCAGTGGACAGGACCATCAGCCCCAGCATTTT.

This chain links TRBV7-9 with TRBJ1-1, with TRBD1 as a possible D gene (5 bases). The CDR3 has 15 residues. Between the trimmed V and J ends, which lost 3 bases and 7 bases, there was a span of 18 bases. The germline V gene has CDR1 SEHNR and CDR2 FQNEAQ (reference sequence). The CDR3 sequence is CASSFRGGAQGEAFF. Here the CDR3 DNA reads TGTGCCAGCAGCTTCCGTGGTGGGGCCCAGGGTGAAGCTTTCTTT. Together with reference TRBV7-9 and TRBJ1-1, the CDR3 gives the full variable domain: DTGVSQNPRHKITKRGQNVTFRCDPISEHNRLYWYRQTLGQGPEFLTYFQNEAQLEKSRLLSDRFSAERPKGSFSTLEIQRTEQGDSAMYLCASSFRGGAQGEAFFGQGTRLTVV.

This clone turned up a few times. CDR3 protein: CASSFPAPQETQYF. The DNA of the CDR3 is TGCGCCAGCAGCTTCCCCGCCCCCCAAGAGACCCAGTACTTC. The chain employs TRBV5-1 and TRBJ2-5, with no clear D. The V and J ends lost 2 bases and 1 base respectively, with 9 bases between them. The germline CDR1 and CDR2 sequences are SGHRS and YFSETQ. This CDR3 comprises 14 residues.

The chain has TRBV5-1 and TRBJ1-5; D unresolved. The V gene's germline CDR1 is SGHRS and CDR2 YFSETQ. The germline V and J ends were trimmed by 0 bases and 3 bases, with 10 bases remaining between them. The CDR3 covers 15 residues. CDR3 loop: CASSLAGQFNQPQHF. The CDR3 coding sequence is TGCGCCAGCAGCTTGGCAGGTCAGTTCAATCAGCCCCAGCATTTT.

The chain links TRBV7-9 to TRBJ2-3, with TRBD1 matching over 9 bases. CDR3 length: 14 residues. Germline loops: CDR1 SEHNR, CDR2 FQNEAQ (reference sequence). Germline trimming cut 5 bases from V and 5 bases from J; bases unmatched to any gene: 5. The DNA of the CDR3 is TGTGCCAGCAGCCGGACAGGGGTGGTAGATACGCAGTATTTT. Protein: CASSRTGVVDTQYF. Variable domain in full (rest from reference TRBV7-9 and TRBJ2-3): DTGVSQNPRHKITKRGQNVTFRCDPISEHNRLYWYRQTLGQGPEFLTYFQNEAQLEKSRLLSDRFSAERPKGSFSTLEIQRTEQGDSAMYLCASSRTGVVDTQYFGPGTRLTVL.

Here the CDR3 DNA reads TGTGCCACCAGCAGAGCAGGCTCTGGGGCCAACGTCCTGACTTTC. This codes for CATSRAGSGANVLTF. The V gene is TRBV15, the J gene TRBJ2-6; D unclear. Trimming shortened V by 1 base and J by 0 bases, and 4 bases separated the two germline ends. The length of the CDR3 is 15 residues. The germline V gene has CDR1 LNHNV and CDR2 YYDKDF (reference sequence).

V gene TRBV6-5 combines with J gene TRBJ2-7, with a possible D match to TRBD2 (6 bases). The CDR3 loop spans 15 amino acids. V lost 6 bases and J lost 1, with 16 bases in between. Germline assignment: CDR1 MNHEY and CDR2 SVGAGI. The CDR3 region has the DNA TGTGCCAGCAGCCCCTCTAGCGCTTCTTCCTACGAGCAGTACTTC. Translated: CASSPSSASSYEQYF.

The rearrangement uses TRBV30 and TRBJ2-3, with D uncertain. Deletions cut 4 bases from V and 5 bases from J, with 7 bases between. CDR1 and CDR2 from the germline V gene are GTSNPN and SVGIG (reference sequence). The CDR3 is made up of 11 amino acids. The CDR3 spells CAWTPLDTQYF. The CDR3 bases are TGTGCCTGGACTCCCCTAGATACGCAGTATTTT.